The rows below give T cell receptor beta chains drawn from one sample of a study of shared clonotypes between healthy human individuals. The method was immunoSEQ multiplex PCR; TCRdb's version includes in-frame clones alone and lacks a portion of them. The sample records fewer than 3 million clones, around 90% being singletons. What was sequenced was naive CD4+ T cells from PBMCs. Every receptor here comes from a man aged 18 to 29 in good health. Some clones in this sample may be carry-over from other donors' samples. Each CDR3 is given with its conserved first and last residue. Fields, in order: clone size, J gene, D gene, V gene, CDR3 protein, CDR3 DNA. The D gene is left open where the match is weak. Size is stated for part of the rows, as once, few or many counts, or as a class when the clone is expanded.

clone size: -; J gene: TRBJ1-2; D gene: -; V gene: TRBV28; CDR3 protein: CASSLGGFSYGYTF; CDR3 DNA: TGTGCCAGCAGTTTAGGAGGGTTTAGCTATGGCTACACCTTC
clone size: -; J gene: TRBJ1-2; D gene: TRBD1; V gene: TRBV15; CDR3 protein: CATSRDVTGAYGYTF; CDR3 DNA: TGTGCCACCAGCAGAGACGTCACAGGGGCCTATGGCTACACCTTC
clone size: once; J gene: TRBJ2-5; D gene: TRBD1; V gene: TRBV5-4; CDR3 protein: CASSKGQQETQYF; CDR3 DNA: TGTGCCAGCAGCAAGGGACAGCAAGAGACCCAGTACTTC
clone size: -; J gene: TRBJ2-5; D gene: TRBD2; V gene: TRBV28; CDR3 protein: CASSLGLAGLQETQYF; CDR3 DNA: TGTGCCAGCAGTTTAGGCCTAGCGGGGCTCCAAGAGACCCAGTACTTC
clone size: -; J gene: TRBJ2-7; D gene: -; V gene: TRBV12-5; CDR3 protein: CASALRPSDEQYF; CDR3 DNA: TGTGCTAGTGCCTTACGACCTAGCGACGAGCAGTACTTC
clone size: -; J gene: TRBJ1-4; D gene: -; V gene: TRBV9; CDR3 protein: CASSPQEGYNEKLFF; CDR3 DNA: TGTGCCAGCAGCCCCCAGGAAGGGTACAATGAAAAACTGTTTTTT
clone size: -; J gene: TRBJ2-1; D gene: -; V gene: TRBV11-2; CDR3 protein: CASSGLAASYNEQFF; CDR3 DNA: TGTGCCAGCAGCGGGCTTGCGGCCTCCTACAATGAGCAGTTCTTC
clone size: -; J gene: TRBJ1-2; D gene: -; V gene: TRBV5-6; CDR3 protein: CASSLPGGRGYGYTF; CDR3 DNA: TGTGCCAGCAGCTTACCCGGGGGTAGAGGGTATGGCTACACCTTC
clone size: once; J gene: TRBJ2-3; D gene: TRBD1; V gene: TRBV5-1; CDR3 protein: CASSLNRQGGTDTQYF; CDR3 DNA: TGCGCCAGCAGCTTGAATCGACAGGGTGGCACAGATACGCAGTATTTT
clone size: -; J gene: TRBJ1-4; D gene: -; V gene: TRBV19; CDR3 protein: CASSIERGEKLFF; CDR3 DNA: TGTGCCAGTAGTATAGAAAGGGGGGAAAAACTGTTTTTT
clone size: -; J gene: TRBJ1-1; D gene: TRBD1; V gene: TRBV5-1; CDR3 protein: CASSVTGAMNTEAFF; CDR3 DNA: TGCGCCAGCAGCGTGACAGGGGCAATGAACACTGAAGCTTTCTTT
clone size: -; J gene: TRBJ2-7; D gene: TRBD2; V gene: TRBV6-1; CDR3 protein: CASSSRLAGPYEQYF; CDR3 DNA: TGTGCCAGCAGTTCACGACTAGCGGGACCCTACGAGCAGTACTTC
clone size: -; J gene: TRBJ2-3; D gene: TRBD2; V gene: TRBV27; CDR3 protein: CASSLLAESPLWDTQYF; CDR3 DNA: TGTGCCAGCAGTCTGCTAGCGGAGAGTCCCCTTTGGGATACGCAGTATTTT
clone size: -; J gene: TRBJ2-3; D gene: -; V gene: TRBV7-9; CDR3 protein: CASSVRADTQYF; CDR3 DNA: TGTGCCAGCAGCGTCAGAGCAGATACGCAGTATTTT
clone size: once; J gene: TRBJ1-1; D gene: TRBD1; V gene: TRBV6-1; CDR3 protein: CASSRTGVGTEAFF; CDR3 DNA: TGTGCCAGCAGTAGAACAGGGGTGGGGACTGAAGCTTTCTTT
clone size: -; J gene: TRBJ2-7; D gene: TRBD1; V gene: TRBV10-3; CDR3 protein: CAISDRTGGSYEQYF; CDR3 DNA: TGTGCCATCAGTGATAGGACAGGGGGGTCATACGAGCAGTACTTC
clone size: -; J gene: TRBJ1-3; D gene: -; V gene: TRBV4-2; CDR3 protein: CASSQDIQGPLSGNTIYF; CDR3 DNA: TGTGCCAGCAGCCAAGATATCCAGGGACCCCTCTCTGGAAACACCATATATTTT
clone size: -; J gene: TRBJ1-4; D gene: TRBD1; V gene: TRBV6-1; CDR3 protein: CASSGQGMTNEKLFF; CDR3 DNA: TGTGCCAGCAGTGGACAGGGTATGACTAATGAAAAACTGTTTTTT
clone size: once; J gene: TRBJ1-1; D gene: -; V gene: TRBV28; CDR3 protein: CASSLSTEAFF; CDR3 DNA: TGTGCCAGCAGTTTATCAACTGAAGCTTTCTTT
clone size: -; J gene: TRBJ2-5; D gene: -; V gene: TRBV6-1; CDR3 protein: CASSELGLPQYF; CDR3 DNA: TGTGCCAGCAGTGAACTGGGACTCCCCCAGTACTTC
clone size: few; J gene: TRBJ1-1; D gene: TRBD1; V gene: TRBV18; CDR3 protein: CASSPRQGLTEAFF; CDR3 DNA: TGTGCCAGCTCACCCCGACAGGGGTTGACTGAAGCTTTCTTT
clone size: -; J gene: TRBJ2-3; D gene: TRBD1; V gene: TRBV9; CDR3 protein: CASSQGQGSDTQYF; CDR3 DNA: TGTGCCAGCAGCCAAGGACAGGGGTCAGATACGCAGTATTTT
clone size: -; J gene: TRBJ2-3; D gene: -; V gene: TRBV9; CDR3 protein: CASSVTGAVTDTQYF; CDR3 DNA: TGTGCCAGCAGCGTAACGGGAGCGGTCACAGATACGCAGTATTTT
clone size: -; J gene: TRBJ2-5; D gene: -; V gene: TRBV27; CDR3 protein: CASRRTGLGETQYF; CDR3 DNA: TGTGCCAGCAGGCGGACGGGATTAGGAGAGACCCAGTACTTC
clone size: few; J gene: TRBJ1-1; D gene: -; V gene: TRBV11-3; CDR3 protein: CASSLGRTEAFF; CDR3 DNA: TGTGCCAGCAGCTTAGGGAGGACTGAAGCTTTCTTT
clone size: -; J gene: TRBJ2-3; D gene: TRBD2; V gene: TRBV27; CDR3 protein: CASSLRLAQDTQYF; CDR3 DNA: TGTGCCAGCAGTTTAAGACTAGCTCAGGATACGCAGTATTTT
clone size: -; J gene: TRBJ1-2; D gene: -; V gene: TRBV21-1; CDR3 protein: CASSPETGGTYGYTF; CDR3 DNA: TGTGCCAGCAGCCCAGAGACAGGGGGCACCTATGGCTACACCTTC
clone size: -; J gene: TRBJ2-1; D gene: TRBD2; V gene: TRBV5-1; CDR3 protein: CASSSRPGLAGEQFF; CDR3 DNA: TGCGCCAGCAGCTCCCGGCCGGGACTAGCGGGTGAGCAGTTCTTC
clone size: once; J gene: TRBJ2-7; D gene: TRBD2; V gene: TRBV18; CDR3 protein: CASSPKAGTTAYEQYF; CDR3 DNA: TGTGCCAGCTCACCAAAAGCCGGGACTACCGCCTACGAGCAGTACTTC
clone size: -; J gene: TRBJ2-7; D gene: TRBD2; V gene: TRBV6-5; CDR3 protein: CASMGSGSSYEQYF; CDR3 DNA: TGTGCCAGCATGGGGAGCGGGAGTTCGTACGAGCAGTACTTC
clone size: once; J gene: TRBJ1-2; D gene: -; V gene: TRBV5-1; CDR3 protein: CASSLAGWGTNYGYTF; CDR3 DNA: TGCGCCAGCAGCTTGGCCGGCTGGGGAACTAACTATGGCTACACCTTC
clone size: -; J gene: TRBJ1-3; D gene: -; V gene: TRBV6-1; CDR3 protein: CASSRGGYSGNTIYF; CDR3 DNA: TGTGCCAGCTCCAGGGGTGGTTACTCTGGAAACACCATATATTTT
clone size: -; J gene: TRBJ2-7; D gene: -; V gene: TRBV5-8; CDR3 protein: CASSLVAQQVIREQYF; CDR3 DNA: TGTGCCAGCAGCTTGGTTGCCCAACAGGTAATCCGGGAGCAGTACTTC
clone size: -; J gene: TRBJ2-2; D gene: TRBD2; V gene: TRBV5-1; CDR3 protein: CASSPTRWAGGVEAGELFF; CDR3 DNA: TGCGCCAGCAGCCCCACCAGGTGGGCGGGAGGTGTGGAGGCCGGGGAGCTGTTTTTT
clone size: -; J gene: TRBJ1-5; D gene: -; V gene: TRBV19; CDR3 protein: CASSAFNSNQPQHF; CDR3 DNA: TGTGCCAGTAGCGCCTTTAATAGCAATCAGCCCCAGCATTTT
clone size: once; J gene: TRBJ2-3; D gene: -; V gene: TRBV5-1; CDR3 protein: CASSFTVPPTDTQYF; CDR3 DNA: TGCGCCAGCAGCTTTACGGTACCTCCTACAGATACGCAGTATTTT
clone size: few; J gene: TRBJ2-1; D gene: TRBD2; V gene: TRBV5-4; CDR3 protein: CASSSGTSGYNEQFF; CDR3 DNA: TGTGCCAGCAGCTCCGGGACTAGCGGTTACAATGAGCAGTTCTTC
clone size: -; J gene: TRBJ2-5; D gene: -; V gene: TRBV18; CDR3 protein: CASSTAFQETQYF; CDR3 DNA: TGTGCCAGCTCAACGGCCTTCCAAGAGACCCAGTACTTC
clone size: -; J gene: TRBJ2-1; D gene: TRBD2; V gene: TRBV10-3; CDR3 protein: CAITGTSSAHEQFF; CDR3 DNA: TGTGCCATCACCGGGACTAGCTCAGCTCATGAGCAGTTCTTC
clone size: -; J gene: TRBJ2-2; D gene: -; V gene: TRBV10-3; CDR3 protein: CAISESLSPSTGELFF; CDR3 DNA: TGTGCCATCAGTGAGTCGCTTTCCCCCTCCACCGGGGAGCTGTTTTTT
clone size: -; J gene: TRBJ2-2; D gene: -; V gene: TRBV5-1; CDR3 protein: CASGREGVSGELFF; CDR3 DNA: TGCGCCAGCGGACGGGAAGGGGTGAGCGGGGAGCTGTTTTTT
clone size: once; J gene: TRBJ2-4; D gene: -; V gene: TRBV5-4; CDR3 protein: CASSSNPGIAKNIQYF; CDR3 DNA: TGTGCCAGCAGCTCTAATCCAGGGATAGCCAAAAACATTCAGTACTTC
clone size: few; J gene: TRBJ1-1; D gene: -; V gene: TRBV5-1; CDR3 protein: CASSYGGNTEAFF; CDR3 DNA: TGCGCCAGCAGCTATGGGGGGAACACTGAAGCTTTCTTT
clone size: -; J gene: TRBJ1-3; D gene: -; V gene: TRBV2; CDR3 protein: CASTFSGNTIYF; CDR3 DNA: TGTGCCAGCACGTTCTCTGGAAACACCATATATTTT
clone size: -; J gene: TRBJ2-7; D gene: TRBD2; V gene: TRBV27; CDR3 protein: CASSLWASGSYEQYF; CDR3 DNA: TGTGCCAGCAGTTTATGGGCTAGCGGGTCCTACGAGCAGTACTTC
clone size: -; J gene: TRBJ2-1; D gene: -; V gene: TRBV5-1; CDR3 protein: CASSLVPNNEQFF; CDR3 DNA: TGCGCCAGCAGCTTGGTCCCAAACAATGAGCAGTTCTTC
clone size: -; J gene: TRBJ1-1; D gene: -; V gene: TRBV5-1; CDR3 protein: CASSLTSQNTEAFF; CDR3 DNA: TGCGCCAGCAGCTTGACCTCACAGAACACTGAAGCTTTCTTT
clone size: -; J gene: TRBJ2-1; D gene: -; V gene: TRBV6-1; CDR3 protein: CASSAYSAYNEQFF; CDR3 DNA: TGTGCCAGCAGTGCCTACAGCGCCTACAATGAGCAGTTCTTC
clone size: -; J gene: TRBJ1-1; D gene: -; V gene: TRBV27; CDR3 protein: CASSSRGQNTEAFF; CDR3 DNA: TGTGCCAGCAGTTCGAGAGGGCAGAACACTGAAGCTTTCTTT
clone size: -; J gene: TRBJ2-4; D gene: TRBD2; V gene: TRBV11-2; CDR3 protein: CASSIGLATTRDIQYF; CDR3 DNA: TGTGCCAGCAGTATTGGACTAGCCACGACCCGAGACATTCAGTACTTC
clone size: -; J gene: TRBJ2-1; D gene: TRBD2; V gene: TRBV5-1; CDR3 protein: CASSISSGRHEQFF; CDR3 DNA: TGCGCCAGCAGCATCTCTAGCGGGAGGCATGAGCAGTTCTTC
clone size: -; J gene: TRBJ1-1; D gene: -; V gene: TRBV5-1; CDR3 protein: CASSLVGADTEAFF; CDR3 DNA: TGCGCCAGCAGCCTGGTGGGCGCCGACACTGAAGCTTTCTTT
clone size: once; J gene: TRBJ2-3; D gene: TRBD2; V gene: TRBV5-1; CDR3 protein: CASSSLAGTDTQYF; CDR3 DNA: TGCGCCAGCAGCTCCCTAGCGGGAACAGATACGCAGTATTTT
clone size: -; J gene: TRBJ1-2; D gene: TRBD1; V gene: TRBV7-2; CDR3 protein: CASSLGQGSGGYTF; CDR3 DNA: TGTGCCAGCAGCCTGGGACAGGGATCGGGCGGCTACACCTTC
clone size: -; J gene: TRBJ2-7; D gene: TRBD1; V gene: TRBV6-5; CDR3 protein: CASSYGGDRGRIGQYF; CDR3 DNA: TGTGCCAGCAGTTACGGGGGGGACAGGGGGCGGATTGGGCAGTACTTC